This T cell receptor (beta chain) was identified in a study of cytomegalovirus exposure and HLA in healthy donors. The V end was cut by 3 bases, the J end by 0 bases, with 19 bases between. CDR1 is GTSNPN and CDR2 is SVGIG in the germline V gene (reference sequence). This CDR3 spans 17 amino acids. A multiplex PCR was run with 60 Vbeta primers and 13 Jbeta primers. Produced via immunoSEQ multiplex PCR; TCRdb's table is partial and in-frame only. The sample data list 75,000 to 80,000 clones. Sequenced material: PBMCs. The receptor was isolated from a man younger than 30 in good health and CMV-seropositive. This chain connects TRBV30 to TRBJ2-3; TRBD1 might be the D (6 bases). CDR3 in amino acids: CAWRTGQRILSTDTQYF. The DNA of the CDR3 is TGTGCCTGGAGAACCGGACAGAGAATACTTAGCACAGATACGCAGTATTTT. Based on the CDR3 plus reference TRBV30 and TRBJ2-3, the full variable domain is SQTIHQWPATLVQPVGSPLSLECTVEGTSNPNLYWYRQAAGRGLQLLFYSVGIGQISSEVPQNLSASRPQDRQFILSSKKLLLSDSGFYLCAWRTGQRILSTDTQYFGPGTRLTVL.